These 8 T cell receptor beta chains share one sample of origin, sequenced in a study of OX40 agonist ivuxolimab in advanced cancers. TCRdb's table, derived via immunoSEQ multiplex PCR, lists solely in-frame clones and lacks some. Altogether approximately 53,000 clones are present, approximately 92% being singletons, with the ten largest covering around 24%. The sample in question was CD4+ or CD8+ T cells sorted from blood, obtained in a trial of the OX40 agonist ivuxolimab. These receptors came from an adult with an advanced solid tumor such as melanoma, head and neck, liver or kidney cancer.

The CDR3 sequence: CAGRLGLAGSETQYF. The DNA for the CDR3 is TGTGCCGGCCGTTTAGGGCTAGCGGGATCCGAGACCCAGTACTTC. The chain joins TRBV6-5 to TRBJ2-5; 9 positions match TRBD2. The junction had 15 bases not matched to a gene; V was cut back by 11 bases and J by 5 bases. The CDR3 extends over 15 amino acids. Germline CDR1 and CDR2: MNHEY and SVGAGI.

In its sample, this clone was seen once. This sequence joins TRBV4-3 and TRBJ2-2; possibly TRBD1 for D (5 bases). The V end was cut by 0 bases, the J end by 3 bases, with 5 bases between. The V gene's germline CDR1 is LGHNA and CDR2 YSLEER. There are 14 residues in the CDR3. DNA of the CDR3: TGCGCCAGCAGCCAAGACAGGGACACCGGGGAGCTGTTTTTT. This encodes CASSQDRDTGELFF.

The chain is built from TRBV12-5 and TRBJ2-2; TRBD2 might be the D (5 bases). The CDR3 is made up of 14 amino acids. V lost 6 bases, J lost 7 bases, and 15 bases lay in between. CDR1 and CDR2 from the germline V gene are LGHNT and FRNRAP. CDR3 residues: CASGSPEGGGELFF. For the CDR3, the DNA is TGTGCTAGTGGGTCCCCCGAGGGTGGCGGGGAGCTGTTTTTT.

The chain joins TRBV29-1 to TRBJ2-1; 9 nucleotides line up with TRBD2. V was clipped by 7 bases and J by 5 bases; unmatched bases: 9. This CDR3 contains 14 residues. Germline loops: CDR1 SQVTM, CDR2 ANQGSEA. CDR3 residues: CSGGGLAYDNEQFF. As DNA, the CDR3 is TGCAGCGGGGGTGGACTAGCGTACGACAATGAGCAGTTCTTC.

This rearrangement joins TRBV6-5 to TRBJ2-2, with D possibly matching TRBD2 (6 bases). CDR1 and CDR2 (germline): MNHEY, SVGAGI. The CDR3 covers 14 residues. V was shortened by 0 bases and J by 5 bases, with 7 bases between the two germline ends. CDR3 amino acids: CASSYSEGTGELFF. The CDR3 DNA is TGTGCCAGCAGTTACTCGGAGGGAACCGGGGAGCTGTTTTTT.

The rearrangement links TRBV28 to TRBJ1-2; D is unclear. Per germline, CDR1 MDHEN and CDR2 SYDVKM. The V gene lost 6 bases and the J gene lost 1 base, with 24 bases spanning the gap. This CDR3 comprises 18 residues. This CDR3 is CASSPMSRVSGGNYGYTF. In DNA form, the CDR3 reads TGTGCCAGCAGCCCCATGTCGCGGGTTAGTGGCGGTAACTATGGCTACACCTTC.

This clone was counted a single time. The chain combines TRBV11-2 with TRBJ1-6; unclear D gene. The CDR3 has 17 amino acids. V was trimmed by 0 bases and J by 7 bases, leaving 16 bases between them. In germline, CDR1 is SGHAT, CDR2 FQNNGV. The CDR3 loop reads CASSLDPQHNPNSPLHF. CDR3 in DNA: TGTGCCAGCAGCTTAGATCCACAACATAACCCCAATTCACCCCTCCACTTT.

This chain uses TRBV19 with TRBJ2-1; unclear D gene. Germline values: CDR1 LNHDA, CDR2 SQIVND (reference sequence). Trimming removed 5 bases at V and 4 bases at J, with 12 bases between. This CDR3 comprises 14 residues. The CDR3 is CASSPSIGYNEQFF. CDR3 coding DNA: TGTGCCAGTAGTCCAAGTATAGGTTACAATGAGCAGTTCTTC.